The rows below give T cell receptor beta chains drawn from one sample of a study of cytomegalovirus exposure and HLA in healthy donors. TCRdb keeps only in-frame clones here, not all; method: immunoSEQ multiplex PCR. The sample gives about 56,000 clones, about 96% of which show up once; 0.95% to 1.5% is in the top ten. The sequencing sample was made of PBMCs. The receptors here all came from a woman between 18 and 30 years old in good health and CMV-seronegative. The CDR3 runs from the conserved cysteine through the conserved F or W. Fields, in order: V gene, CDR3 length, CDR3 protein.

V: TRBV4-3
length: 15
CDR3: CASSPHQRPPETQYF

V: TRBV11-3
length: 15
CDR3: CASSFGGRESTEQFF

V: TRBV5-1
length: 16
CDR3: CASSLGAQRSKNIQYF

V: TRBV4-2
length: 16
CDR3: CASSQEGGTGGFEQYF

V: TRBV7-3
length: 15
CDR3: CASSYVGGGITEAFF

V: TRBV9
length: 13
CDR3: CASSGRAGGGYTF

V: TRBV4-3
length: 18
CDR3: CASSQDLMGAGEEETQYF

V: TRBV7-9
length: 17
CDR3: CASSLGLAGSSYNEQFF

V: TRBV4-3
length: 16
CDR3: CASSPQGAGGPDTQYF

V: TRBV11-2
length: 12
CDR3: CASSPGGYEQYF

V: TRBV30
length: 14
CDR3: CAWNNRGHNQPQHF

V: TRBV5-1
length: 14
CDR3: CASSPRLEAIEQYF

V: TRBV6-4
length: 15
CDR3: CASSASGTGGAEAFF

V: TRBV10-1
length: 15
CDR3: CASSEGSITSYEQYF

V: TRBV7-8
length: 15
CDR3: CASSLEAGGYNEQFF

V: TRBV7-6
length: 14
CDR3: CASSTRQGNTEAFF

V: TRBV6-6
length: 15
CDR3: CASSPDSANTGELFF

V: TRBV19
length: 15
CDR3: CASSPQPLHVHEQYF

V: TRBV5-5
length: 14
CDR3: CASSMGSGRREQFF

V: TRBV5-6
length: 14
CDR3: CASSWGVGTDTQYF

V: TRBV4-3
length: 18
CDR3: CASSQDLGGWISHNEQFF

V: TRBV7-7
length: 14
CDR3: CASSFLGDFETQYF

V: TRBV9
length: 14
CDR3: CASSVAGEGGELFF

V: TRBV6-6
length: 15
CDR3: CASSQRQGLTDTQYF

V: TRBV5-1
length: 15
CDR3: CASSFGGRGTYEQYF

V: TRBV10-3
length: 13
CDR3: CAIRAGNTGELFF

V: TRBV19
length: 14
CDR3: CASSITGTVYEQYF

V: TRBV5-1
length: 13
CDR3: CASSLGRRETQYF

V: TRBV9
length: 14
CDR3: CASTRAGDTGELFF

V: TRBV5-8
length: 15
CDR3: CASSFGLAGGEEQYF

V: TRBV7-2
length: 14
CDR3: CASARTSGSYEQYF

V: TRBV18
length: 15
CDR3: CASRPRAAGGFEGYF

V: TRBV15
length: 14
CDR3: CATSSRTYQETQYF

V: TRBV10-3
length: 14
CDR3: CAIRAGGNNYEQYF